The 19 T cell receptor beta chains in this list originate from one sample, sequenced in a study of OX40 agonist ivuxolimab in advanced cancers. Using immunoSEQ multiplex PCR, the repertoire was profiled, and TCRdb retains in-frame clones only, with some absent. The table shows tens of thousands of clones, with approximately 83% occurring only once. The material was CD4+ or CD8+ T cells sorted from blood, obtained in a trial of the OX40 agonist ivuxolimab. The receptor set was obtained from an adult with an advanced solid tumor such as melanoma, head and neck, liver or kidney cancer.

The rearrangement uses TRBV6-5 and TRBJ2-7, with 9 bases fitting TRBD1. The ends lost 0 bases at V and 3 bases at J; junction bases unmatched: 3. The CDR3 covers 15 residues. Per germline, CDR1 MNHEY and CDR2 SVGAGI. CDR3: CASSYSRQGDYEQYF. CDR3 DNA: TGTGCCAGCAGTTACTCGCGACAGGGGGACTACGAGCAGTACTTC.

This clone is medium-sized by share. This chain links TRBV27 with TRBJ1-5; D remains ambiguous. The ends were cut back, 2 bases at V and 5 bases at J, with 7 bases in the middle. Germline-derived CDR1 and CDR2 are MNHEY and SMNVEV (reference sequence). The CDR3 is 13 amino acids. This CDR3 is CASSLKVYQPQHF. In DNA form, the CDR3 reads TGTGCCAGCAGTTTAAAGGTTTATCAGCCCCAGCATTTT.

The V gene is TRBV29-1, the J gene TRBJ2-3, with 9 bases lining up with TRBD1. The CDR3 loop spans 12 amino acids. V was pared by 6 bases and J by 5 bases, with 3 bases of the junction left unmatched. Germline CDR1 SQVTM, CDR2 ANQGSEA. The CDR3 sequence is CSVTDRGDTQYF. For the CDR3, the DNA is TGCAGCGTGACGGACAGGGGAGATACGCAGTATTTT.

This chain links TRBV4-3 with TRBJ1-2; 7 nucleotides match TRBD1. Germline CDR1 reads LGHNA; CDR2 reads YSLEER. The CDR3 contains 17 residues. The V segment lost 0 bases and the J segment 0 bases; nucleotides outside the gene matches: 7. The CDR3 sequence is CASSQDAGTDTNYGYTF. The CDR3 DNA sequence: TGCGCCAGCAGCCAAGATGCGGGGACAGATACTAACTATGGCTACACCTTC.

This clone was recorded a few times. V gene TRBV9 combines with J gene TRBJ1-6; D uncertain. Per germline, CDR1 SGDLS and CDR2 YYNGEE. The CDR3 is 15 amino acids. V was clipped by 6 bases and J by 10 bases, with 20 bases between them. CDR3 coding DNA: TGTGCCAGCAAGCAGAGCCCCTCTTTAGACTCACCCCTCCACTTT. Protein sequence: CASKQSPSLDSPLHF.

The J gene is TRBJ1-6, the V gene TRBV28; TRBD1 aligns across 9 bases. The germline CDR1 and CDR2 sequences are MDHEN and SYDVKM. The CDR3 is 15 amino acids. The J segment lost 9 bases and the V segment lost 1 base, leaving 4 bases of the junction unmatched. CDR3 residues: CASSLSQGASSPLHF. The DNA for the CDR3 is TGTGCCAGCAGTTTATCACAGGGGGCGAGTTCACCCCTCCACTTT. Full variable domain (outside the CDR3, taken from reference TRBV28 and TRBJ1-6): DVKVTQSSRYLVKRTGEKVFLECVQDMDHENMFWYRQDPGLGLRLIYFSYDVKMKEKGDIPEGYSVSREKKERFSLILESASTNQTSMYLCASSLSQGASSPLHFGNGTRLTVT.

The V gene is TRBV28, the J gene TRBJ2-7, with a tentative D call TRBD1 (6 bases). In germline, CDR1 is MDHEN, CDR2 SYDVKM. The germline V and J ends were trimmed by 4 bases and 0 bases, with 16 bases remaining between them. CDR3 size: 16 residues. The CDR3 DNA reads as TGTGCCAGCAGTTCCCCGGGCAGGGGCCTCTCCTACGAGCAGTACTTC. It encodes CASSSPGRGLSYEQYF. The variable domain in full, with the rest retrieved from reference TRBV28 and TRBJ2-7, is DVKVTQSSRYLVKRTGEKVFLECVQDMDHENMFWYRQDPGLGLRLIYFSYDVKMKEKGDIPEGYSVSREKKERFSLILESASTNQTSMYLCASSSPGRGLSYEQYFGPGTRLTVT.

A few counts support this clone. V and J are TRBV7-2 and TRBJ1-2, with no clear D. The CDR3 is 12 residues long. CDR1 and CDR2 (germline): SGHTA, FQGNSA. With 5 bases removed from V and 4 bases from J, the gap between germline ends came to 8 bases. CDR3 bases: TGTGCCAGCAGCCCTCCGGGCTATGGCTACACCTTC. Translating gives CASSPPGYGYTF.

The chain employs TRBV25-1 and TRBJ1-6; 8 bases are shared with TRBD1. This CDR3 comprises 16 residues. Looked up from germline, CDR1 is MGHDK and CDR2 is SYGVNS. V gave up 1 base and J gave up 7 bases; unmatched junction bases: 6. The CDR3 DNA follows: TGTGCCAGCAGTGAATTCGGGGCAGGGGGCAATTCACCCCTCCACTTT. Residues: CASSEFGAGGNSPLHF.

In DNA, the CDR3 is TGTGCCAGCAGATCTCGACAGGGGGGTGAGACCCAGTACTTC. Translation: CASRSRQGGETQYF. The rearrangement links TRBV19 to TRBJ2-5; 9 nucleotides agree with TRBD1. The CDR3 extends over 14 amino acids. The trim removed 9 bases at V and 5 bases at J, leaving 10 bases unmatched. Germline-derived CDR1 and CDR2 are LNHDA and SQIVND (reference sequence).

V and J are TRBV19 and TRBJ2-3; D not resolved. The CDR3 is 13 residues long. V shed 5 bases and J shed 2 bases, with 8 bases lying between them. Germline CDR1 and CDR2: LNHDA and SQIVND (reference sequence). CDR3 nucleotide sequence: TGTGCCAGTAGTCTCGCTCTCACAGATACGCAGTATTTT. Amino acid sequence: CASSLALTDTQYF.

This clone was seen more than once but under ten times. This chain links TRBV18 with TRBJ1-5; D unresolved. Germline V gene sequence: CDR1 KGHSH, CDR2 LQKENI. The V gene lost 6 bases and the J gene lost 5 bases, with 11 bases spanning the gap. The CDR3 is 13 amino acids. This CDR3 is CASSPEEHQPQHF. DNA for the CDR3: TGTGCCAGCTCCCCCGAAGAGCATCAGCCCCAGCATTTT.

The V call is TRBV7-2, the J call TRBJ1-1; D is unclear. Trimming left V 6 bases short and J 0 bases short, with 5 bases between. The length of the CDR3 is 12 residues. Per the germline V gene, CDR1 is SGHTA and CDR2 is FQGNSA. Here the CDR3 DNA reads TGTGCCAGCAGTCTGATGAACACTGAAGCTTTCTTT. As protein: CASSLMNTEAFF.

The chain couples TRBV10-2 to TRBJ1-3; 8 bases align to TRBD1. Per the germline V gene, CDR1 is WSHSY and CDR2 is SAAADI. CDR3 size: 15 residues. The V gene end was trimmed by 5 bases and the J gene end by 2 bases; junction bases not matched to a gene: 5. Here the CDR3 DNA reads TGCGCCAGCAGTCAGGGGGCAAATGCTGGAAACACCATATATTTT. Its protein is CASSQGANAGNTIYF.

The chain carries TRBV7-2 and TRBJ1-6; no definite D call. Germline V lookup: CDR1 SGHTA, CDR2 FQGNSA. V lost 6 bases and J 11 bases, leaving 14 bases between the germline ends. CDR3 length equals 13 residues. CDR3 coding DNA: TGTGCCAGCAGTATTTCCTCCGAGACACCCCTCCACTTT. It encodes CASSISSETPLHF.

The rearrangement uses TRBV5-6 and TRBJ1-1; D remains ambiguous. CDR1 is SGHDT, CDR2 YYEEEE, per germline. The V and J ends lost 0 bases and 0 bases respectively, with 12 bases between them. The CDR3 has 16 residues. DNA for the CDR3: TGTGCCAGCAGCTTGGCGAAAGGGTTGATGAACACTGAAGCTTTCTTT. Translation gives CASSLAKGLMNTEAFF.

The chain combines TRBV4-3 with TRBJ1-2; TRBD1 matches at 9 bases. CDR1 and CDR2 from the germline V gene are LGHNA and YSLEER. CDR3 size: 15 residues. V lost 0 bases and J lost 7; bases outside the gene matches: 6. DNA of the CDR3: TGCGCCAGCAGCCAAGAAACAGGGGGCTTGGGTGGCTACACCTTC. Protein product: CASSQETGGLGGYTF.

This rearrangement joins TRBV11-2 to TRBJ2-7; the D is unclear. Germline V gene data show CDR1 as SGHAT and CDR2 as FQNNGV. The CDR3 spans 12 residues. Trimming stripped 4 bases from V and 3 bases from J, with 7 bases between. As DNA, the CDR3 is TGTGCCAGCAGCTCGACGAGCTACGAGCAGTACTTC. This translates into CASSSTSYEQYF. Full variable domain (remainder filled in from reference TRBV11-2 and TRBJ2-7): EAGVAQSPRYKIIEKRQSVAFWCNPISGHATLYWYQQILGQGPKLLIQFQNNGVVDDSQLPKDRFSAERLKGVDSTLKIQPAKLEDSAVYLCASSSTSYEQYFGPGTRLTVT.

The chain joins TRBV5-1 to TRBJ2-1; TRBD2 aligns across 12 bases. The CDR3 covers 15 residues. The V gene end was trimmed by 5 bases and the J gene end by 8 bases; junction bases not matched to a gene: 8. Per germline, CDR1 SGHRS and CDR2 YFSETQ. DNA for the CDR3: TGCGCCAGCAGACAACTAGCGGGGGGCACCTATGAGCAGTTCTTC. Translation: CASRQLAGGTYEQFF. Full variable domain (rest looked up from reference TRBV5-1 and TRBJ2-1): KAGVTQTPRYLIKTRGQQVTLSCSPISGHRSVSWYQQTPGQGLQFLFEYFSETQRNKGNFPGRFSGRQFSNSRSEMNVSTLELGDSALYLCASRQLAGGTYEQFFGPGTRLTVL.